These 24 T cell receptor beta chains were all obtained from the same sample, sequenced in a study of cytomegalovirus exposure and HLA in healthy donors. Clones were read by immunoSEQ multiplex PCR, and TCRdb kept only the in-frame ones, dropping some. The data contain approximately 65,000 clones, about 91% of them seen just once; the ten biggest clones take up 2.5% to 3.5%. Sequences were obtained from PBMCs. The receptors come from a man aged 18 to 30 in good health and CMV-seronegative.

This chain uses TRBV5-1 with TRBJ2-7; TRBD1 agrees at 8 bases. Germline V gives CDR1 SGHRS, CDR2 YFSETQ. J was trimmed by 1 base and V by 4 bases; bases with no gene match: 7. This CDR3 has 15 amino acids. The chain's CDR3 is CASSPGTGGSYEQYF. CDR3 DNA sequence: TGCGCCAGCAGCCCGGGGACAGGTGGTTCCTACGAGCAGTACTTC.

V and J are TRBV7-9 and TRBJ2-7, with 8 bases fitting TRBD1. CDR1 is SEHNR and CDR2 is FQNEAQ in the germline V gene (reference sequence). The CDR3 covers 14 residues. Trimming cost V 5 bases and J 6 bases; bases outside gene matches: 9. In nucleotides, the CDR3 is TGTGCCAGCAGCCTAACCAGGGGGCCGGGCGAGCAGTACTTC. Its protein product is CASSLTRGPGEQYF.

This clone was detected once. The V call is TRBV5-4, the J call TRBJ2-2, with 9 bases matching TRBD2. The J segment lost 2 bases and the V segment lost 0 bases, leaving 2 bases of the junction unmatched. The length of the CDR3 is 16 residues. Germline CDR1 SGHNT, CDR2 YYREEE (reference sequence). The DNA for the CDR3 is TGTGCCAGCAGCTTGGAGGGACTAGCCAACACCGGGGAGCTGTTTTTT. Its protein is CASSLEGLANTGELFF. The variable domain in full, with the rest retrieved from reference TRBV5-4 and TRBJ2-2, is ETGVTQSPTHLIKTRGQQVTLRCSSQSGHNTVSWYQQALGQGPQFIFQYYREEENGRGNFPPRFSGLQFPNYSSELNVNALELDDSALYLCASSLEGLANTGELFFGEGSRLTVL.

This chain links TRBV18 with TRBJ2-1; TRBD2 aligns across 8 bases. Germline CDR1 reads KGHSH; CDR2 reads LQKENI. V lost 3 bases to trimming and J lost 6 bases; unmatched junction nucleotides: 10. This CDR3 comprises 16 residues. CDR3 sequence reads: CASSPGLADFGNEQFF. The CDR3 DNA reads as TGTGCCAGCTCACCCGGACTAGCCGACTTCGGCAATGAGCAGTTCTTC.

This clone was counted between two and nine times. The CDR3 reads CASSNLGLAGDTGELFF. In DNA, the CDR3 is TGTGCCAGCAGTAACCTAGGACTAGCGGGGGACACCGGGGAGCTGTTTTTT. The rearrangement uses TRBV28 and TRBJ2-2, with 13 nucleotides matching TRBD2. The CDR3 loop spans 17 amino acids. Germline loops: CDR1 MDHEN, CDR2 SYDVKM. With V trimmed by 5 bases and J by 3 bases, 6 bases remained unmatched.

This rearrangement joins TRBV7-9 to TRBJ1-2; D remains unclear. This CDR3 has 13 amino acids. Between the trimmed V and J ends, which lost 4 bases and 5 bases, there was a span of 11 bases. Germline loops: CDR1 SEHNR, CDR2 FQNEAQ (reference sequence). The CDR3 DNA sequence: TGTGCCAGCAGCTCGTCCCCGCGGTATGGCTACACCTTC. This translates into CASSSSPRYGYTF.

This clone was detected only once. The chain links TRBV28 to TRBJ1-1, with D perhaps matching TRBD1 (6 bases). Trimming removed 0 bases from V and 2 bases from J, with 10 bases in between. Germline CDR1 and CDR2: MDHEN and SYDVKM. The CDR3 extends over 15 amino acids. The CDR3 DNA reads TGTGCCAGCAGTTTATGGGGGGCCATTAACACTGAAGCTTTCTTT. As protein: CASSLWGAINTEAFF. The full variable domain, with the rest looked up from reference TRBV28 and TRBJ1-1, is DVKVTQSSRYLVKRTGEKVFLECVQDMDHENMFWYRQDPGLGLRLIYFSYDVKMKEKGDIPEGYSVSREKKERFSLILESASTNQTSMYLCASSLWGAINTEAFFGQGTRLTVV.

The chain has TRBV18 and TRBJ2-7; 11 bases map to TRBD2. This CDR3 contains 17 residues. Germline V CDR1 and CDR2: KGHSH, LQKENI. V gave up 6 bases and J gave up 9 bases; unmatched junction bases: 19. This CDR3 is CASSTAQGLADPSGQYF. DNA for the CDR3: TGTGCCAGCTCCACCGCCCAGGGACTAGCGGATCCCTCGGGGCAGTACTTC. The variable domain in full, completed from reference TRBV18 and TRBJ2-7, reads NAGVMQNPRHLVRRRGQEARLRCSPMKGHSHVYWYRQLPEEGLKFMVYLQKENIIDESGMPKERFSAEFPKEGPSILRIQQVVRGDSAAYFCASSTAQGLADPSGQYFGPGTRLTVT.

The V and J genes are TRBV20-1 and TRBJ1-3; D not resolved. Between the trimmed V and J ends, which lost 1 base and 5 bases, there was a span of 3 bases. The CDR3 totals 11 residues. Germline CDR1 DFQATT, CDR2 SNEGSKA (reference sequence). This chain's CDR3 is CSARGRNTIYF. The CDR3 DNA reads TGCAGTGCTAGAGGGCGAAACACCATATATTTT.

This clone came up a few times. The chain carries TRBV6-4 and TRBJ2-3, with 8 bases identical to TRBD1. The CDR3 sequence is 14 residues long. Germline values: CDR1 MRHNA, CDR2 SNTAGT. V was pared by 6 bases and J by 1 base, with 3 bases of the junction left unmatched. The DNA for the CDR3 is TGTGCCAGCAGCCCACAGGGGGGCACAGATACGCAGTATTTT. Amino acids: CASSPQGGTDTQYF.

V and J are TRBV10-3 and TRBJ2-5; 7 nucleotides agree with TRBD1. This CDR3 region has 16 residues. Germline-derived CDR1 and CDR2 are ENHRY and SYGVKD. J lost 1 base, V lost 6 bases, and 11 bases had no gene match. The CDR3 bases are TGTGCCATCAGATTACAGGGGTGGGGTCCCCAAGAGACCCAGTACTTC. This codes for CAIRLQGWGPQETQYF.

V gene TRBV28 combines with J gene TRBJ2-3, with TRBD1 identical over 9 bases. The CDR3 contains 15 residues. The germline gives CDR1 MDHEN, CDR2 SYDVKM. Trimming cost V 2 bases and J 6 bases; bases outside gene matches: 6. The CDR3 DNA reads TGTGCCAGCAGTTTAGAGGGACAGGGATTTGATACGCAGTATTTT. Translated, it gives CASSLEGQGFDTQYF.

The genes are TRBV19 and TRBJ1-2; TRBD1 matches 8 bases. The length of the CDR3 is 11 residues. Germline CDR1 reads LNHDA; CDR2 reads SQIVND (reference sequence). V dropped 5 bases and J dropped 10; count of bases not matched to a gene: 3. The CDR3 bases are TGTGCCAGTAGTTGGACAGGGTCCTACACCTTC. This sequence encodes CASSWTGSYTF.

J is TRBJ1-2 and V is TRBV6-1; TRBD1 is a possible D gene (5 bases). CDR1 and CDR2 from the germline V gene are MNHNS and SASEGT. CDR3 length: 13 amino acids. V was cut by 2 bases and J by 8 bases, with 12 bases left in between. CDR3 in DNA: TGTGCCAGCAGTGAAAGCAGGGATCTAGGCTACACCTTC. Its protein product is CASSESRDLGYTF.

This chain joins TRBV4-3 and TRBJ2-5, with 11 bases identical to TRBD1. V shed 0 bases, J shed 5 bases, and the junction held 5 bases outside the gene matches. The CDR3 is 16 amino acids. CDR1 and CDR2 (germline): LGHNA, YSLEER. CDR3 coding DNA: TGCGCCAGCAGCCAAGAAGGACAGGGGGCTTCGGAGACCCAGTACTTC. Amino acid sequence: CASSQEGQGASETQYF.

V usage is TRBV27 and J usage is TRBJ1-1; D is perhaps TRBD1 (6 bases). With 6 bases removed from V and 0 bases from J, the gap between germline ends came to 11 bases. The CDR3 is made up of 14 amino acids. CDR1 is MNHEY, CDR2 SMNVEV, per germline (reference sequence). The CDR3 here is CASSPRGVNTEAFF. CDR3 DNA: TGTGCCAGCAGCCCCAGGGGAGTGAACACTGAAGCTTTCTTT.

The chain combines TRBV27 with TRBJ2-5; 7 nucleotides align to TRBD2. CDR3 length: 16 amino acids. From germline, CDR1 is MNHEY and CDR2 SMNVEV (reference sequence). V lost 2 bases and J lost 2; bases outside the gene matches: 8. Here the CDR3 reads CASSLRASGKQETQYF. The DNA for the CDR3 is TGTGCCAGCAGTTTACGGGCTAGCGGTAAACAAGAGACCCAGTACTTC.

V is TRBV30 and J is TRBJ1-2; 7 nucleotides agree with TRBD1. Germline CDR1 is GTSNPN and CDR2 is SVGIG (reference sequence). The J segment lost 8 bases and the V segment lost 2 bases, leaving 8 bases of the junction unmatched. This CDR3 comprises 13 residues. For the CDR3, the DNA is TGTGCCTGGAGTTACTCGACAGGGCTCGGCTACACCTTC. As protein: CAWSYSTGLGYTF.

Only one count was recorded for this clone. The chain carries TRBV11-2 and TRBJ2-7, with D possibly matching TRBD2 (6 bases). The CDR3 has 13 amino acids. Germline CDR1 and CDR2: SGHAT and FQNNGV. The ends were cut back, 6 bases at V and 4 bases at J, with 13 bases in the middle. This CDR3 reads CASRGTLLYEQYF. The CDR3 coding sequence is TGTGCCAGCAGAGGGACTCTTCTTTACGAGCAGTACTTC. The whole variable domain, remainder taken from reference TRBV11-2 and TRBJ2-7, is EAGVAQSPRYKIIEKRQSVAFWCNPISGHATLYWYQQILGQGPKLLIQFQNNGVVDDSQLPKDRFSAERLKGVDSTLKIQPAKLEDSAVYLCASRGTLLYEQYFGPGTRLTVT.

The V call is TRBV7-9, the J call TRBJ2-7, with 7 bases identical to TRBD1. The CDR3 spans 16 residues. V lost 1 base to trimming and J lost 0 bases; unmatched junction nucleotides: 6. Looked up from germline, CDR1 is SEHNR and CDR2 is FQNEAQ (reference sequence). The CDR3 loop reads CASSLVRTGSSYEQYF. Written as DNA, the CDR3 is TGTGCCAGCAGCTTAGTTCGGACAGGAAGCTCCTACGAGCAGTACTTC.

V and J are TRBV4-2 and TRBJ1-4; the D gene is possibly TRBD1 (5 bases). Germline V gene sequence: CDR1 LGHNA, CDR2 YNFKEQ. Trimming removed 0 bases at V and 6 bases at J, with 14 bases between. The CDR3 is 16 residues long. CDR3 sequence (DNA): TGTGCCAGCAGCCAAGACGTGCGGGGCTGGGATGAAAAACTGTTTTTT. Its protein is CASSQDVRGWDEKLFF.

The chain recombines TRBV28 with TRBJ2-7; D is possibly TRBD2 (5 bases). Germline V gene sequence: CDR1 MDHEN, CDR2 SYDVKM. The CDR3 is 14 amino acids. Trimming stripped 2 bases from V and 0 bases from J, with 8 bases between. CDR3 amino acids: CASSLAGSSYEQYF. CDR3 bases: TGTGCCAGCAGTTTAGCGGGCAGCTCCTACGAGCAGTACTTC.

This rearrangement joins TRBV7-8 to TRBJ2-7; TRBD1 aligns across 7 bases. With 4 bases clipped from V and 4 bases from J, the junction kept 1 base outside the gene matches. Germline loops: CDR1 SGHVS, CDR2 FQNEAQ. This CDR3 contains 12 residues. CDR3 nucleotides: TGTGCCAGCAGCTCGACAGGGTACGAGCAGTACTTC. It codes for CASSSTGYEQYF. Filled out from reference TRBV7-8 and TRBJ2-7, the complete variable domain reads GAGVSQSPRYKVAKRGQDVALRCDPISGHVSLFWYQQALGQGPEFLTYFQNEAQLDKSGLPSDRFFAERPEGSVSTLKIQRTQQEDSAVYLCASSSTGYEQYFGPGTRLTVT.

The chain recombines TRBV28 with TRBJ2-7; D might be TRBD1 (6 bases). Germline-derived CDR1 and CDR2 are MDHEN and SYDVKM. The CDR3 is made up of 11 amino acids. With 7 bases removed from V and 3 bases from J, the gap between germline ends came to 7 bases. The CDR3 here is CASTDSYEQYF. In nucleotides, the CDR3 is TGTGCCAGCACGGACAGCTACGAGCAGTACTTC.